A selection of T cell receptor beta chains follows, all from one sample in a study of shared clonotypes between healthy human individuals. Profiled with immunoSEQ multiplex PCR; TCRdb holds only in-frame clones, not every one. The table has almost 700,000 clones, approximately 90% seen once. Sample: naive CD8+ T cells sorted from blood. The origin of the receptors is a man aged 30 to 39 in good health. CDR3s include the opening cysteine and the closing phenylalanine or tryptophan. Each record gives: D gene, clone size, V gene, J gene, CDR3 DNA, CDR3 protein. A D gene is named only where the DNA matches it firmly. Clone size is stated in some rows and not others, as once, few, many or a class when expanded.

D: NA; size: NA; V: TRBV19; J: TRBJ2-7; DNA: TGTGCCAGTAGTATCCGGGCGGGCTACGAGCAGTACTTC; CDR3: CASSIRAGYEQYF
D: NA; size: NA; V: TRBV7-8; J: TRBJ2-7; DNA: TGTGCCAGCAGCTTAGGGGAAACCTACGAGCAGTACTTC; CDR3: CASSLGETYEQYF
D: TRBD2; size: NA; V: TRBV7-8; J: TRBJ2-1; DNA: TGTGCCAGCAGCTTAGATAGACTAGCGGGAGTGAATGAGCAGTTCTTC; CDR3: CASSLDRLAGVNEQFF
D: NA; size: NA; V: TRBV27; J: TRBJ1-5; DNA: TGTGCCAGCAGCCATGGCAGGGAGTCCCAGCCCCAGCATTTT; CDR3: CASSHGRESQPQHF
D: NA; size: NA; V: TRBV7-9; J: TRBJ2-7; DNA: TGTGCCAGCAGCTCGGGGGACGCCCATTACGAGCAGTACTTC; CDR3: CASSSGDAHYEQYF
D: NA; size: NA; V: TRBV7-2; J: TRBJ2-3; DNA: TGTGCCAGCAGCTCGGGACATTACTCGGCGGATACGCAGTATTTT; CDR3: CASSSGHYSADTQYF
D: NA; size: NA; V: TRBV9; J: TRBJ2-7; DNA: TGTGCCAGCAGCGTAGCCAGCGGTACCTACGAGCAGTACTTC; CDR3: CASSVASGTYEQYF
D: TRBD2; size: NA; V: TRBV19; J: TRBJ2-5; DNA: TGTGCCAGTACTAGCGGGAGAGGCGAGACCCAGTACTTC; CDR3: CASTSGRGETQYF
D: TRBD1; size: few; V: TRBV6-5; J: TRBJ2-7; DNA: TGTGCCAGCAGTTACGCTACAGGGGGGACCTACGAGCAGTACTTC; CDR3: CASSYATGGTYEQYF
D: NA; size: NA; V: TRBV4-1; J: TRBJ2-7; DNA: TGCGCCAGCAGCCAAGATACCTACGAGCAGTACTTC; CDR3: CASSQDTYEQYF
D: TRBD1; size: NA; V: TRBV15; J: TRBJ1-1; DNA: TGTGCCACCAGCGGCACCGGGACAGGGCACACTGAAGCTTTCTTT; CDR3: CATSGTGTGHTEAFF
D: TRBD1; size: NA; V: TRBV11-2; J: TRBJ2-7; DNA: TGTGCCAGCAGCTTAAGGGACAGGGCCTACGAGCAGTACTTC; CDR3: CASSLRDRAYEQYF
D: NA; size: NA; V: TRBV2; J: TRBJ2-1; DNA: TGTGCCAGCAGTGTCCCCAGGATACACTACAATGAGCAGTTCTTC; CDR3: CASSVPRIHYNEQFF
D: NA; size: NA; V: TRBV11-3; J: TRBJ2-1; DNA: TGTGCCAGCAGCTTAGAATCTATAGGGGGATACAATGAGCAGTTCTTC; CDR3: CASSLESIGGYNEQFF
D: NA; size: NA; V: TRBV27; J: TRBJ2-5; DNA: TGTGCCAGCAGTTTCTATCCGGGTTTGGAGGAGACCCAGTACTTC; CDR3: CASSFYPGLEETQYF
D: NA; size: NA; V: TRBV7-8; J: TRBJ2-6; DNA: TGTGCCAGCAGCTTAGACCTGGCCAGCCTCTCCTCTGGGGCCAACGTCCTGACTTTC; CDR3: CASSLDLASLSSGANVLTF
D: TRBD1; size: NA; V: TRBV25-1; J: TRBJ1-5; DNA: TGTGCCAGCAGTGCCGGGACAGGGTTACCTCAGCCCCAGCATTTT; CDR3: CASSAGTGLPQPQHF
D: NA; size: NA; V: TRBV27; J: TRBJ2-7; DNA: TGTGCCAGCAGTTTCTTTCCAGGGGAGACCTACGAGCAGTACTTC; CDR3: CASSFFPGETYEQYF
D: NA; size: NA; V: TRBV7-8; J: TRBJ1-3; DNA: TGTGCCAGCAGCCCCGGCGGGGGGGCTGGAAACACCATATATTTT; CDR3: CASSPGGGAGNTIYF
D: NA; size: few; V: TRBV7-6; J: TRBJ2-3; DNA: TGTGCCAGCAGCTTAGCCGGGGGGCAGGGAGGGTCTACGCAGTATTTT; CDR3: CASSLAGGQGGSTQYF
D: NA; size: NA; V: TRBV27; J: TRBJ1-1; DNA: TGTGCCAGCACTAGCTACCCGGGGCAGACCTTCTTT; CDR3: CASTSYPGQTFF
D: TRBD2; size: NA; V: TRBV2; J: TRBJ2-5; DNA: TGTGCCAGCAGCAGACCGGACGGCTCGCGGGAGGCCCAGTACTTC; CDR3: CASSRPDGSREAQYF
D: NA; size: NA; V: TRBV11-2; J: TRBJ2-3; DNA: TGTGCCAGCCGCGTCGGGTGGGGCACAGATACGCAGTATTTT; CDR3: CASRVGWGTDTQYF
D: TRBD1; size: NA; V: TRBV13; J: TRBJ1-2; DNA: TGTGCCAGCAGCCCAAGAGGACAGGGGGCGCGCTATGGCTACACCTTC; CDR3: CASSPRGQGARYGYTF
D: NA; size: NA; V: TRBV5-6; J: TRBJ2-3; DNA: TGTGCCAGCAGCCCTGAGGTCCTCGGGCCCTCCACCAATACGCAGTATTTT; CDR3: CASSPEVLGPSTNTQYF
D: NA; size: NA; V: TRBV6-1; J: TRBJ2-7; DNA: TGTGCCAGCAGGGATACCTCGTACTACGAGCAGTACTTC; CDR3: CASRDTSYYEQYF
D: TRBD2; size: NA; V: TRBV15; J: TRBJ2-2; DNA: TGTGCCACCAGCGGAAGACTAGCGGGAAGACCCGCGAACACCGGGGAGCTGTTTTTT; CDR3: CATSGRLAGRPANTGELFF
D: NA; size: NA; V: TRBV19; J: TRBJ2-1; DNA: TGTGCCAGTAGTATCTTCCCGTTGGGGTTGGGGCACAATGAGCAGTTCTTC; CDR3: CASSIFPLGLGHNEQFF
D: TRBD2; size: NA; V: TRBV15; J: TRBJ2-1; DNA: TGTGCCACCAGCAGAGAGGGCGGGAGCTCCTACAATGAGCAGTTCTTC; CDR3: CATSREGGSSYNEQFF
D: NA; size: NA; V: TRBV29-1; J: TRBJ2-1; DNA: TGCAGCGTCGCGGGACTTAACCACAATGAGCAGTTCTTC; CDR3: CSVAGLNHNEQFF